The 11 T cell receptor beta chains below all came from one sample that was sequenced in a study of blood T cell repertoires in COVID-19. Sequencing used immunoSEQ multiplex PCR; TCRdb keeps in-frame clones, though not all of them. The table lists 300,000 to 350,000 clones, approximately 86% of them singletons. The sequenced material came from peripheral blood. These receptors were collected from a man aged 18 to 35 with active or convalescent COVID-19.

The chain uses TRBV19 and TRBJ1-5; tentatively, D is TRBD1 (5 bases). V gave up 1 base and J gave up 1 base, with 11 bases separating them. CDR3 length: 16 amino acids. CDR1 is LNHDA, CDR2 SQIVND, per germline (reference sequence). CDR3 sequence reads: CASSIVGGGSNQPQHF. As DNA, the CDR3 is TGTGCCAGTAGTATAGTGGGGGGAGGAAGCAATCAGCCCCAGCATTTT.

The chain recombines TRBV2 with TRBJ2-7, with TRBD2 matching 8 bases. Germline CDR1 and CDR2: SNHLY and FYNNEI. The CDR3 loop spans 19 amino acids. With V trimmed by 2 bases and J by 6 bases, 21 bases remained unmatched. The CDR3 reads CASSELNVGSFREGREQYF. The DNA of the CDR3 is TGTGCCAGCAGTGAATTGAACGTAGGGAGTTTCCGGGAGGGGCGCGAGCAGTACTTC.

The J gene is TRBJ2-7, the V gene TRBV6-5, with a possible D match to TRBD2 (6 bases). Trimming took 0 bases from V and 4 from J, leaving 13 bases between them. The germline V gene encodes CDR1 MNHEY and CDR2 SVGAGI. This CDR3 has 15 residues. CDR3: CASSYSPQGGYEQYF. CDR3 in DNA: TGTGCCAGCAGTTACTCTCCTCAGGGAGGATACGAGCAGTACTTC.

This chain uses TRBV19 with TRBJ2-7; 9 positions agree with TRBD1. Germline V gene data show CDR1 as LNHDA and CDR2 as SQIVND (reference sequence). This CDR3 has 15 residues. V dropped 3 bases and J dropped 4; count of bases not matched to a gene: 7. The CDR3 spells CASSISGTGTYEQYF. CDR3 DNA sequence: TGTGCCAGTAGTATCTCCGGGACAGGGACATACGAGCAGTACTTC.

This clone was counted a few times. This rearrangement joins TRBV6-5 to TRBJ1-2; TRBD1 matches 11 bases. With 7 bases clipped from V and 5 bases from J, the junction kept 9 bases outside the gene matches. The length of the CDR3 is 15 residues. Germline V gene lookup returns CDR1 MNHEY and CDR2 SVGAGI. CDR3 protein: CASIPGQGVRYGYTF. The CDR3 DNA reads as TGTGCCAGCATACCGGGACAGGGGGTTAGGTATGGCTACACCTTC.

The rearrangement links TRBV9 to TRBJ2-7, with TRBD2 matching 10 bases. Germline V lookup: CDR1 SGDLS, CDR2 YYNGEE. The CDR3 has 15 residues. V shed 4 bases, J shed 2 bases, and the junction held 6 bases outside the gene matches. CDR3 nucleotides: TGTGCCAGCAGCCCAGATGGACTAGCGGCCTACGAGCAGTACTTC. It translates to CASSPDGLAAYEQYF.

The rearrangement links TRBV5-4 to TRBJ1-1; D possibly corresponds to TRBD1 (6 bases). The V end lost 6 bases, the J end lost 4 bases, and 19 bases lay between the germline ends. Germline-derived CDR1 and CDR2 are SGHNT and YYREEE (reference sequence). The CDR3 loop spans 15 amino acids. The CDR3 loop reads CASTGQGQAVTEAFF. The CDR3 nucleotides are TGTGCCAGCACCGGGCAGGGGCAAGCTGTCACTGAAGCTTTCTTT.

This clone was seen a single time. The chain joins TRBV18 to TRBJ2-7, with 13 bases that match TRBD2. CDR1 is KGHSH and CDR2 is LQKENI in the germline V gene. This CDR3 is 17 amino acids long. The junction had 13 bases not matched to a gene; V was cut back by 6 bases and J by 5 bases. The CDR3 reads CASSPTRTSGSNHEQYF. In DNA, the CDR3 is TGTGCCAGCTCCCCTACCAGGACTAGCGGGAGTAACCACGAGCAGTACTTC.

The rearrangement links TRBV6-5 to TRBJ2-1, with D unclear. CDR1 and CDR2 from the germline V gene are MNHEY and SVGAGI. This CDR3 is built from 14 residues. The V end lost 8 bases, the J end lost 5 bases, and 16 bases lay between the germline ends. CDR3 coding DNA: TGTGCCAGCGGAAATAGAAGCAGGAACAATGAGCAGTTCTTC. Its translation: CASGNRSRNNEQFF.

The rearrangement joins TRBV7-9 to TRBJ2-1; TRBD2 agrees at 12 bases. The CDR3 spans 16 residues. Trimming removed 3 bases from V and 9 bases from J; junction bases left unmatched: 9. Germline CDR1 and CDR2: SEHNR and FQNEAQ (reference sequence). The chain's CDR3 is CASSFSTSGRLGEQFF. The CDR3, as DNA: TGTGCCAGCAGCTTTTCAACTAGCGGGAGGCTCGGTGAGCAGTTCTTC.

This clone occurred once. The rearrangement joins TRBV27 to TRBJ1-2, with 9 bases fitting TRBD1. The length of the CDR3 is 15 residues. With V trimmed by 5 bases and J by 3 bases, 7 bases remained unmatched. Per germline, CDR1 MNHEY and CDR2 SMNVEV (reference sequence). The DNA for the CDR3 is TGTGCCAGCAGTCACAGGGGGCTCGAATACTATGGCTACACCTTC. Its translation is CASSHRGLEYYGYTF.